This TCR beta chain was obtained from a study of control samples from healthy donors and cancer patients. Germline V CDR1 and CDR2: MDHEN, SYDVKM. The ends were cut back, 8 bases at V and 2 bases at J, with 19 bases in the middle. CDR3 length: 16 amino acids. Sequenced by immunoSEQ multiplex PCR; TCRdb stores in-frame clones only, minus some. The profile shows almost 85,000 clones, around 94% of them singletons. The clonotype originates from a woman between 18 and 29 years old in good health. Sequencing input: blood. The chain combines TRBV28 with TRBJ2-4, with no clear D. The CDR3 DNA reads TGTGCCAGCGGAACATTAACCACCGGTCCCAAAAACATTCAGTACTTC. Protein product: CASGTLTTGPKNIQYF.